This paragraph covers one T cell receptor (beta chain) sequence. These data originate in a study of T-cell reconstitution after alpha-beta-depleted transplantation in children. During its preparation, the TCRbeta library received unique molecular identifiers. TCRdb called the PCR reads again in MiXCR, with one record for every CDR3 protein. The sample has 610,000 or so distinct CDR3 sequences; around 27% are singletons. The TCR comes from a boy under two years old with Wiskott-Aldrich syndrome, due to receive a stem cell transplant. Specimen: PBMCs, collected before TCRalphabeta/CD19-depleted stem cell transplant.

Written as DNA, the CDR3 is TGTGCCAGCAGCGGACAGGGCTGGAATCAGCCCCAGCATTTT. This translates into CASSGQGWNQPQHF. The chain uses TRBV7-6 and TRBJ1-5; the match to TRBD1 covers 8 bases. CDR1 and CDR2 from the germline V gene are SGHVS and FNYEAQ. The CDR3 consists of 14 residues. V shed 5 bases and J 4 bases; nucleotides not matched to a gene: 4.